This entry lists 32 T cell receptor beta chains sequenced from one sample in a study of blood T cell repertoires in COVID-19. TCRdb keeps only in-frame clones here, not all; method: immunoSEQ multiplex PCR. The sample carries 180,000 or so clones, around 84% recorded once. The sample was PBMCs or T cells enriched from blood (not recorded which). The receptor source for this set is a man aged 50-59 years who had recovered from COVID-19.

V gene TRBV11-2 combines with J gene TRBJ1-6; weak D call: TRBD1 (5 bases). This CDR3 spans 14 amino acids. V lost 2 bases and J lost 8, with 10 bases in between. Germline values: CDR1 SGHAT, CDR2 FQNNGV. The CDR3 loop reads CASSLLQGDSPLHF. The DNA of the CDR3 is TGTGCCAGCAGCTTATTGCAGGGCGATTCACCCCTCCACTTT.

The rearrangement uses TRBV6-5 and TRBJ1-4, with D possibly being TRBD1 (5 bases). V dropped 7 bases and J dropped 11 bases, with 14 bases sitting between them. The CDR3 spans 12 residues. CDR1 is MNHEY and CDR2 is SVGAGI in the germline V gene. This CDR3 reads CASNGGGEKLFF. Here the CDR3 DNA reads TGTGCCAGCAACGGGGGGGGAGAGAAACTGTTTTTT.

This clone was seen once. V and J are TRBV12-2 and TRBJ1-2. TRBV12-2 is a recognized pseudogene. The CDR3 is made up of 14 amino acids. The CDR3 DNA reads TGTGCAAGTCGCTTAGAAGGGGAGGACTATGGCTACACCTTC. The encoded protein is CASRLEGEDYGYTF.

V usage is TRBV2 and J usage is TRBJ1-4; 10 bases agree with TRBD1. With V trimmed by 8 bases and J by 6 bases, 3 bases remained unmatched. Germline V gene sequence: CDR1 SNHLY, CDR2 FYNNEI. The CDR3 totals 13 residues. CDR3 residues: CASRDRGYEKLFF. The CDR3 nucleotides are TGTGCCAGCCGGGACAGGGGATATGAAAAACTGTTTTTT.

The rearrangement uses TRBV3-1 (or the pseudogene TRBV3-2) and TRBJ1-5, with D maybe TRBD1 (6 bases). Per the germline V gene, CDR1 is LGHDT and CDR2 is YNNKEL (reference sequence). Trimming pared 0 bases from V and 4 bases from J, leaving 7 bases between. This CDR3 contains 14 residues. The CDR3 DNA reads TGTGCCAGCAGCCAAGAGACAGGTAATCAGCCCCAGCATTTT. Translating it yields CASSQETGNQPQHF.

The chain joins TRBV29-1 to TRBJ1-2; TRBD1 might be the D (6 bases). Germline V CDR1 and CDR2: SQVTM, ANQGSEA. Trimming pared 3 bases from V and 8 bases from J, leaving 22 bases between. CDR3 size: 15 residues. DNA of the CDR3: TGCAGCGTTGACGCGGGGGGCGGTGGTAAGGTGGGCTACACCTTC. This translates into CSVDAGGGGKVGYTF.

This chain connects TRBV5-4 to TRBJ1-6, with unresolved D. Germline CDR1 SGHNT, CDR2 YYREEE (reference sequence). V lost 0 bases and J 9 bases, leaving 13 bases between the germline ends. The CDR3 totals 15 residues. CDR3 loop: CASSLEGVRGSPLHF. In DNA, the CDR3 is TGTGCCAGCAGCTTGGAAGGCGTACGGGGTTCACCCCTCCACTTT.

This clone has only a few counts. The genes are TRBV7-9 and TRBJ1-1; 7 bases map to TRBD1. Per the germline V gene, CDR1 is SEHNR and CDR2 is FQNEAQ (reference sequence). Trimming cost V 5 bases and J 4 bases; bases outside gene matches: 4. CDR3 size: 13 residues. The CDR3 spells CASSLGQVTEAFF. For the CDR3, the DNA is TGTGCCAGCAGCCTCGGACAGGTCACTGAAGCTTTCTTT.

J is TRBJ2-7 and V is TRBV6-1, with 9 bases lining up with TRBD2. Losses at the gene ends were 0 bases for V and 4 bases for J; bases not matched to a gene: 4. This CDR3 region has 15 residues. CDR1 is MNHNS, CDR2 SASEGT, per germline. CDR3 sequence reads: CASSEAVSGGYEQYF. In nucleotides, the CDR3 is TGTGCCAGCAGTGAAGCGGTTAGCGGGGGATACGAGCAGTACTTC.

The rearrangement joins TRBV5-1 to TRBJ1-2; TRBD1 matches at 7 bases. Trimming at V came to 4 bases and at J to 2 bases, leaving 5 bases not matched to a gene. The CDR3 is made up of 14 amino acids. Germline assignment: CDR1 SGHRS and CDR2 YFSETQ. The CDR3 DNA reads TGCGCCAGCAGCCCCCAGGGGGAGAACTATGGCTACACCTTC. Amino acids: CASSPQGENYGYTF.

The genes are TRBV5-1 and TRBJ2-5; TRBD2 might be the D (6 bases). Germline lookup yields CDR1 SGHRS and CDR2 YFSETQ. V was clipped by 0 bases and J by 4 bases, with 10 bases between them. CDR3 length: 14 residues. The CDR3 sequence is CASSLALARETQYF. The DNA for the CDR3 is TGCGCCAGCAGCTTGGCGCTAGCGCGAGAGACCCAGTACTTC.

The rearrangement joins TRBV20-1 to TRBJ1-3, with a tentative D call TRBD1 (6 bases). The length of the CDR3 is 17 residues. Germline V gives CDR1 DFQATT, CDR2 SNEGSKA (reference sequence). V was shortened by 3 bases and J by 2 bases, with 20 bases between the two germline ends. DNA of the CDR3: TGCAGTGCTAGTTTAGCTTTCGTCTACAGGGCTGGAAACACCATATATTTT. Protein product: CSASLAFVYRAGNTIYF.

This chain joins TRBV2 and TRBJ2-1; D is unclear. The germline V gene encodes CDR1 SNHLY and CDR2 FYNNEI. Trimming removed 3 bases at V and 0 bases at J, with 15 bases between. The CDR3 is 17 residues long. The CDR3 bases are TGTGCCAGCAGTGACACACAGATTATGAGCTCCTACAATGAGCAGTTCTTC. It codes for CASSDTQIMSSYNEQFF.

The V and J genes are TRBV5-4 and TRBJ2-1, with 11 bases identical to TRBD2. CDR3 length equals 16 residues. The V and J ends lost 4 bases and 0 bases, in that order; junction bases with no gene match: 3. Looked up from germline, CDR1 is SGHNT and CDR2 is YYREEE (reference sequence). CDR3 in DNA: TGTGCCAGCAGCATAGCGGGGGGGAGCTCCTACAATGAGCAGTTCTTC. Protein: CASSIAGGSSYNEQFF.

The chain joins TRBV3-1 (or the pseudogene TRBV3-2) to TRBJ1-1, with unresolved D. The ends were cut back, 2 bases at V and 4 bases at J, with 11 bases in the middle. CDR1 LGHDT and CDR2 YNNKEL come from the germline V gene (reference sequence). The CDR3 loop spans 14 amino acids. CDR3 coding DNA: TGTGCCAGCAGCCAATACTCGGAGGGCACTGAAGCTTTCTTT. Its protein is CASSQYSEGTEAFF.

V and J are TRBV3-1 (or the pseudogene TRBV3-2) and TRBJ2-5, with TRBD2 matching 7 bases. Trimming at V came to 4 bases and at J to 0 bases, leaving 5 bases not matched to a gene. The V gene's germline CDR1 is LGHDT and CDR2 YNNKEL (reference sequence). CDR3 length equals 15 residues. DNA of the CDR3: TGTGCCAGCAGCCTCCGACTAGCCAACCAAGAGACCCAGTACTTC. It specifies CASSLRLANQETQYF.

The chain employs TRBV7-9 and TRBJ2-7; D gene uncertain. Trimming took off 4 bases at V and 3 bases at J, with 7 bases between the two ends. The CDR3 covers 12 residues. CDR1 and CDR2 from the germline V gene are SEHNR and FQNEAQ (reference sequence). The CDR3 loop is CASSSRIYEQYF. CDR3 sequence (DNA): TGTGCCAGCAGCTCTAGGATCTACGAGCAGTACTTC.

The chain carries TRBV7-2 and TRBJ1-5, with 10 bases that match TRBD1. The germline gives CDR1 SGHTA, CDR2 FQGNSA. CDR3 size: 15 residues. Germline trimming cut 1 base from V and 9 bases from J; bases unmatched to any gene: 6. CDR3 sequence: CASSLGQGAHGPQHF. CDR3 in DNA: TGTGCCAGCAGCTTAGGACAGGGGGCACACGGGCCCCAGCATTTT.

This clone has just one count. This chain connects TRBV18 to TRBJ1-2; D may be TRBD1 (6 bases). Trimming cost V 1 base and J 2 bases, with 17 bases left between them. Germline assignment: CDR1 KGHSH and CDR2 LQKENI. The CDR3 loop spans 17 amino acids. The CDR3 protein is CASSPRQGPRPNYGYTF. The CDR3 region has the DNA TGTGCCAGCTCACCACGGCAGGGGCCCCGACCCAACTATGGCTACACCTTC. The full variable domain, with the rest looked up from reference TRBV18 and TRBJ1-2, is NAGVMQNPRHLVRRRGQEARLRCSPMKGHSHVYWYRQLPEEGLKFMVYLQKENIIDESGMPKERFSAEFPKEGPSILRIQQVVRGDSAAYFCASSPRQGPRPNYGYTFGSGTRLTVV.

This chain connects TRBV29-1 to TRBJ1-4, with a possible D match to TRBD1 (6 bases). The CDR3 sequence is 12 residues long. Germline V lookup: CDR1 SQVTM, CDR2 ANQGSEA. V lost 7 bases, J lost 8 bases, and 14 bases lay in between. CDR3 coding DNA: TGCAGCGCCAGGTCAGGGGAGGAAAAACTGTTTTTT. Amino acids: CSARSGEEKLFF.

The chain combines TRBV5-4 with TRBJ2-5; 11 bases agree with TRBD2. Germline trimming cut 4 bases from V and 1 base from J; bases unmatched to any gene: 9. This CDR3 has 17 residues. Germline lookup yields CDR1 SGHNT and CDR2 YYREEE (reference sequence). In DNA form, the CDR3 reads TGTGCCAGCAGCGGTAGACTAGCGGGACATACCCAAGAGACCCAGTACTTC. It yields the protein CASSGRLAGHTQETQYF. The variable domain in full, completed from reference TRBV5-4 and TRBJ2-5, reads ETGVTQSPTHLIKTRGQQVTLRCSSQSGHNTVSWYQQALGQGPQFIFQYYREEENGRGNFPPRFSGLQFPNYSSELNVNALELDDSALYLCASSGRLAGHTQETQYFGPGTRLLVL.

The rearrangement links TRBV10-2 to TRBJ2-7; 10 nucleotides match TRBD1. The CDR3 totals 15 residues. Germline CDR1 is WSHSY and CDR2 is SAAADI. With 5 bases clipped from V and 2 bases from J, the junction kept 6 bases outside the gene matches. CDR3 nucleotide sequence: TGCGCCAGCAGTTACCCGGGACAGGGGACCTACGAGCAGTACTTC. Its translation: CASSYPGQGTYEQYF.

About this clone: The germline gene is not matched at one end of the junction; a read error may be the cause. The chain is built from TRBV5-1 and TRBJ1-2; TRBD1 aligns across 7 bases. The CDR3 runs to 14 residues. The germline gives CDR1 SGHRS, CDR2 YFSETQ. The chain's CDR3 is CASSLGGDSQPKDF. The CDR3, as DNA: TGCGCCAGCAGCTTGGGGGGGGACAGCCAACCCAAGGACTTC.

J is TRBJ1-1 and V is TRBV12-5; D is possibly TRBD1 (5 bases). V lost 1 base, J lost 5 bases, and 8 bases lay in between. The CDR3 spans 13 residues. The V gene's germline CDR1 is LGHNT and CDR2 FRNRAP. This CDR3 reads CASGLEGRTEAFF. The CDR3 DNA follows: TGTGCTAGTGGTTTGGAGGGGAGGACTGAAGCTTTCTTT.

The rearrangement links TRBV20-1 to TRBJ1-6; possibly TRBD1 for D (5 bases). The germline CDR1 and CDR2 sequences are DFQATT and SNEGSKA (reference sequence). The V and J ends lost 6 bases and 7 bases respectively, with 7 bases between them. This CDR3 spans 11 amino acids. The CDR3: CSAAGNSPLHF. The CDR3 DNA reads TGCAGTGCCGCAGGGAATTCACCCCTCCACTTT.

This clone was observed a handful of times. Additional DNA sequences in this sample encode the identical CDR3. The chain recombines TRBV6-5 with TRBJ2-3; tentative D call: TRBD1 (6 bases). This CDR3 spans 14 amino acids. V was clipped by 4 bases and J by 0 bases, with 8 bases between them. Germline assignment: CDR1 MNHEY and CDR2 SVGAGI. The CDR3 sequence: CASSSGQSTDTQYF. The CDR3 nucleotides read TGTGCCAGCAGTTCGGGACAAAGCACAGATACGCAGTATTTT.

V and J are TRBV6-5 and TRBJ2-5; 9 nucleotides agree with TRBD2. Germline CDR1 reads MNHEY; CDR2 reads SVGAGI. J gave up 4 bases and V 7 bases, and 7 bases lay outside the gene matches. This CDR3 is 14 amino acids long. The CDR3 is CASKFTSGSETQYF. Written as DNA, the CDR3 is TGTGCCAGCAAGTTTACTAGCGGGTCAGAGACCCAGTACTTC.

J is TRBJ1-2 and V is TRBV4-2, with D perhaps matching TRBD1 (5 bases). V lost 1 base and J 9 bases, leaving 18 bases between the germline ends. From germline, CDR1 is LGHNA and CDR2 YNFKEQ. The CDR3 consists of 15 residues. The DNA for the CDR3 is TGTGCCAGCAGCCAAGCCCAGGGAAGTTTAACGAGCTACACCTTC. This encodes CASSQAQGSLTSYTF.

J is TRBJ1-5 and V is TRBV6-5; D may be TRBD1 (6 bases). The CDR3 runs to 16 residues. Trimming shortened V by 4 bases and J by 1 base, and 14 bases separated the two germline ends. The germline V gene has CDR1 MNHEY and CDR2 SVGAGI. The CDR3 is CASSWGRGNSNQPQHF. CDR3 in DNA: TGTGCCAGCAGTTGGGGCAGGGGCAACAGCAATCAGCCCCAGCATTTT.

The chain uses TRBV28 and TRBJ1-6, with D unclear. With 3 bases removed from V and 9 bases from J, the gap between germline ends came to 18 bases. Germline V lookup: CDR1 MDHEN, CDR2 SYDVKM. The CDR3 spans 16 residues. The CDR3 region is CASSFVTPGLGSPLHF. The CDR3 DNA reads as TGTGCCAGCAGTTTCGTAACACCAGGTTTGGGTTCACCCCTCCACTTT.

The chain combines TRBV5-1 with TRBJ2-3; 8 bases fit TRBD1. J lost 1 base, V lost 3 bases, and 10 bases had no gene match. The CDR3 covers 17 residues. Germline V gene sequence: CDR1 SGHRS, CDR2 YFSETQ. The CDR3 nucleotides read TGCGCCAGCAGCTATACAACCAGGGGGCTGGGCACAGATACGCAGTATTTT. This encodes CASSYTTRGLGTDTQYF.

The rearrangement joins TRBV14 to TRBJ1-6; 10 bases are shared with TRBD1. The CDR3 extends over 16 amino acids. Germline-derived CDR1 and CDR2 are SGHDN and FVKESK. V lost 5 bases to trimming and J lost 8 bases; unmatched junction nucleotides: 9. The chain's CDR3 is CASSFRRDRGDSPLHF. The CDR3 coding sequence is TGTGCCAGCAGCTTTCGCCGGGACAGGGGTGATTCACCCCTCCACTTT.